This entry lists 15 T cell receptor beta chains sequenced from one sample in a study of blood T cell repertoires in COVID-19. Assay: immunoSEQ multiplex PCR; the TCRdb copy retains only in-frame clones and omits some. The sample includes 78,000 or so clones, over 75% seen only once; the top ten take around 12%. The sample taken for sequencing was peripheral blood. These TCRs come from a man older than 75 with acute or convalescent COVID-19.

The rearrangement uses TRBV3-1 (or the pseudogene TRBV3-2) and TRBJ1-1; maybe TRBD1 (6 bases). CDR3 size: 13 residues. The germline gives CDR1 LGHDT, CDR2 YNNKEL (reference sequence). Between the trimmed V and J ends, which lost 3 bases and 5 bases, there was a span of 10 bases. CDR3: CASSQIQGTEAFF. The DNA for the CDR3 is TGTGCCAGCAGCCAGATACAGGGAACTGAAGCTTTCTTT.

The V call is TRBV9, the J call TRBJ2-7; 8 bases agree with TRBD2. The germline gives CDR1 SGDLS, CDR2 YYNGEE. CDR3 size: 15 residues. V lost 0 bases, J lost 0 bases, and 2 bases stayed unmatched. CDR3 in amino acids: CASSVGSGSSYEQYF. In DNA form, the CDR3 reads TGTGCCAGCAGCGTAGGCAGCGGGAGCTCCTACGAGCAGTACTTC.

This chain joins TRBV2 and TRBJ1-1, with D possibly TRBD1 on 5 matching bases. V gave up 6 bases and J gave up 1 base, with 9 bases separating them. The CDR3 runs 13 residues. In germline, CDR1 is SNHLY, CDR2 FYNNEI. This chain's CDR3 is CASRLTENTEAFF. CDR3 bases: TGTGCCAGCAGGTTGACAGAGAACACTGAAGCTTTCTTT. Drawing the rest from reference TRBV2 and TRBJ1-1, the complete variable domain is EPEVTQTPSHQVTQMGQEVILRCVPISNHLYFYWYRQILGQKVEFLVSFYNNEISEKSEIFDDQFSVERPDGSNFTLKIRSTKLEDSAMYFCASRLTENTEAFFGQGTRLTVV.

The DNA for the CDR3 is TGTGCCAGCAGTTATCGACAGAATTCACCCCTCCACTTT. It specifies CASSYRQNSPLHF. This rearrangement joins TRBV6-5 to TRBJ1-6, with a tentative D call TRBD1 (5 bases). Trimming left V 3 bases short and J 7 bases short, with 7 bases between. The CDR3 contains 13 residues. Germline V gene data show CDR1 as MNHEY and CDR2 as SVGAGI.

The chain couples TRBV21-1 to TRBJ1-4. TRBV21-1 is a documented pseudogene. The CDR3 consists of 11 residues. CDR3 protein: CASRERGKLFF. The CDR3 coding sequence is TGTGCCAGCAGAGAGCGGGGAAAACTGTTTTTT.

This chain connects TRBV3-1 (or the pseudogene TRBV3-2) to TRBJ1-1; 7 bases are a match to TRBD1. The V gene end was trimmed by 1 base and the J gene end by 2 bases; junction bases not matched to a gene: 1. The CDR3 is made up of 14 amino acids. CDR1 is LGHDT and CDR2 is YNNKEL in the germline V gene (reference sequence). In DNA form, the CDR3 reads TGTGCCAGCAGCCAAGGGACAGGTAACACTGAAGCTTTCTTT. Encoded protein: CASSQGTGNTEAFF.

V is TRBV7-9 and J is TRBJ1-1; TRBD1 is a possible D gene (6 bases). The V and J ends lost 5 bases and 2 bases respectively, with 12 bases between them. Germline V lookup: CDR1 SEHNR, CDR2 FQNEAQ (reference sequence). The CDR3 loop spans 14 amino acids. CDR3 DNA sequence: TGTGCCAGCAGCATCCGGGACACAAACACTGAAGCTTTCTTT. This translates into CASSIRDTNTEAFF.

V and J are TRBV4-2 and TRBJ1-6; D is possibly TRBD1 (6 bases). V shed 0 bases and J shed 7 bases, with 10 bases lying between them. From germline, CDR1 is LGHNA and CDR2 YNFKEQ. The CDR3 is made up of 15 amino acids. The CDR3 loop is CASSQDQTGNSPLHF. The CDR3 nucleotides are TGTGCCAGCAGCCAAGACCAGACAGGAAATTCACCCCTCCACTTT.

The rearrangement uses TRBV27 and TRBJ1-6, with D uncertain. Germline lookup yields CDR1 MNHEY and CDR2 SMNVEV (reference sequence). V shed 2 bases and J shed 0 bases, with 8 bases lying between them. This CDR3 is built from 16 residues. The CDR3 bases are TGTGCCAGCAGTTTAGAGGGTAGCTCCTATAATTCACCCCTCCACTTT. This translates into CASSLEGSSYNSPLHF.

The chain carries TRBV12-5 and TRBJ1-5; D unclear. CDR3 length equals 16 residues. V was trimmed by 1 base and J by 3 bases, leaving 13 bases between them. The V gene's germline CDR1 is LGHNT and CDR2 FRNRAP. This CDR3 reads CASGLEIGGTNQPQHF. CDR3 in DNA: TGTGCTAGTGGTTTGGAGATAGGAGGTACCAATCAGCCCCAGCATTTT.

This chain joins TRBV5-6 and TRBJ1-5; TRBD1 agrees at 10 bases. V trimming: 3 bases; J trimming: 1 base; junction bases outside the gene matches: 4. This CDR3 comprises 16 residues. Germline V gene sequence: CDR1 SGHDT, CDR2 YYEEEE. Here the CDR3 DNA reads TGTGCCAGCAGCTCCCGGGACAGGGGAAGCAATCAGCCCCAGCATTTT. Translated, it gives CASSSRDRGSNQPQHF.

The rearrangement joins TRBV5-1 to TRBJ2-2, with D possibly matching TRBD1 (6 bases). This CDR3 region has 13 residues. The germline V gene has CDR1 SGHRS and CDR2 YFSETQ. V lost 4 bases and J lost 8, with 12 bases in between. The CDR3 loop is CASSADSPGELFF. For the CDR3, the DNA is TGCGCCAGCAGCGCGGACAGTCCGGGGGAGCTGTTTTTT.

The chain has TRBV12-3 or TRBV12-4 and TRBJ1-1, with TRBD1 as a possible D gene (5 bases). Trimming took off 5 bases at V and 7 bases at J, with 14 bases between the two ends. This CDR3 is 13 amino acids long. The CDR3 sequence: CASSRAGVDEAFF. The CDR3 coding sequence is TGTGCCAGCAGTAGGGCGGGGGTGGATGAAGCTTTCTTT.

The gene calls are TRBV5-4 and TRBJ2-3; TRBD2 agrees at 8 bases. The CDR3 sequence is 16 residues long. Trimming cost V 3 bases and J 2 bases; bases outside gene matches: 8. Per the germline V gene, CDR1 is SGHNT and CDR2 is YYREEE (reference sequence). As DNA, the CDR3 is TGTGCCAGCAGCTCACCAAGAGCGGGGGACACAGATACGCAGTATTTT. Translating gives CASSSPRAGDTDTQYF.

This chain links TRBV2 with TRBJ1-2; possibly TRBD1 for D (5 bases). The CDR3 contains 14 residues. The germline gives CDR1 SNHLY, CDR2 FYNNEI. V lost 6 bases to trimming and J lost 2 bases, with 13 bases between them. The CDR3 sequence: CASSGGSLNYGYTF. The CDR3 coding sequence is TGTGCCAGCAGCGGGGGATCCTTAAACTATGGCTACACCTTC.